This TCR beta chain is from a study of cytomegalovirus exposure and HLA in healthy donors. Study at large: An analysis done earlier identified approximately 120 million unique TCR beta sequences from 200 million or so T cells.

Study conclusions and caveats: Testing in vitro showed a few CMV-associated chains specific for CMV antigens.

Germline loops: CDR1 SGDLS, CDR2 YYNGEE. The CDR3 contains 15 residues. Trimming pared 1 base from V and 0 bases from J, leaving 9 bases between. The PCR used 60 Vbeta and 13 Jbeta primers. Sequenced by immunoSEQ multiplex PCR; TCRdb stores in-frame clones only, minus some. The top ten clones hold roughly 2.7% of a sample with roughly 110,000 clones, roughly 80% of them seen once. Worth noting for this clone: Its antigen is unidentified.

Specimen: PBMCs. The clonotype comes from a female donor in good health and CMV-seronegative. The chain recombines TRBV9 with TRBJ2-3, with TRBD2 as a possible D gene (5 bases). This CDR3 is CASSVFTGSTDTQYF. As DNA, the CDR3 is TGTGCCAGCAGCGTATTTACGGGGAGCACAGATACGCAGTATTTT.